This TCR beta chain was captured in a study of CD8+CD57+ T cells in acquired aplastic anemia. On the study more broadly: Sorting CD4+ and CD8+ cells gave DNA averaging approximately 3 ug.

All sequencing subjects had displayed CD8+CD57+ cell expansion on flow cytometry. This clonotype was seen a handful of times. TCR beta VDJ combinations and CDR3 sequences were profiled from genomic DNA. MiXCR was run by TCRdb on the reads, yielding one entry per CDR3 protein. Of 100,000 to 150,000 distinct CDR3 sequences in the sample, almost 40% were seen once. The germline V gene has CDR1 SGHTA and CDR2 FQGNSA. This CDR3 is built from 12 residues. V was shortened by 5 bases and J by 7 bases, with 9 bases between the two germline ends. This chain uses TRBV7-2 with TRBJ2-1; D is possibly TRBD1 (6 bases). Input material: sorted CD4+, CD8+, or CD8+CD57+ T cells (not recorded which) from PBMCs. The clonotype originates from a human donor with aplastic anemia. CDR3 sequence: CASSRTVNEQFF. The CDR3 nucleotides read TGTGCCAGCAGCCGGACAGTTAATGAGCAGTTCTTC.